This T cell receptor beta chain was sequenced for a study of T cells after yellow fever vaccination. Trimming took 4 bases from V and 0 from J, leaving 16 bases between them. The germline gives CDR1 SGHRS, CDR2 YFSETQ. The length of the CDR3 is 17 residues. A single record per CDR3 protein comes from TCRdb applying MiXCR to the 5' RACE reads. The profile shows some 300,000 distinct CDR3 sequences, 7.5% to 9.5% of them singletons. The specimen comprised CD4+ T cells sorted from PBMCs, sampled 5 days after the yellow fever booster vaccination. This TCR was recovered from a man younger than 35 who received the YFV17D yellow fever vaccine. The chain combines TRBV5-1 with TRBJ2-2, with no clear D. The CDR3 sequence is CASSLSPTLANTGELFF. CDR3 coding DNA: TGCGCCAGCAGCCTAAGCCCCACCCTCGCGAACACCGGGGAGCTGTTTTTT.